Below, 30 T cell receptor beta chains from the same sample are listed, as sequenced in a study of siplizumab effects on memory and regulatory T cells. The table came from immunoSEQ multiplex PCR; TCRdb's copy has only in-frame clones and leaves some out. This table holds 85,000 to 95,000 clones, over 85% found once. Sequenced material: non-Treg CD4+ T cells sorted from blood. The receptors come from a human donor in good health.

The CDR3 loop is CAIKGTENSPLHF. The CDR3 DNA reads as TGTGCCATCAAAGGGACGGAAAATTCACCCCTCCACTTT. The rearrangement uses TRBV10-3 and TRBJ1-6, with a weak D call TRBD1 (5 bases). This CDR3 is 13 amino acids long. The V and J ends lost 7 bases and 7 bases respectively, with 11 bases between them. Germline V gives CDR1 ENHRY, CDR2 SYGVKD.

The gene calls are TRBV7-2 and TRBJ2-1; TRBD1 matches at 7 bases. Germline V gene lookup returns CDR1 SGHTA and CDR2 FQGNSA. Trimming took 4 bases from V and 0 from J; bases not matched to a gene: 9. The CDR3 contains 17 residues. CDR3 nucleotide sequence: TGTGCCAGCAGCTCGAGGACAGGTATTTCCTCCTACAATGAGCAGTTCTTC. Protein: CASSSRTGISSYNEQFF.

This clone was seen once. The genes are TRBV27 and TRBJ2-5; D gene unclear. Germline V gene lookup returns CDR1 MNHEY and CDR2 SMNVEV (reference sequence). The V gene lost 7 bases and the J gene lost 3 bases, with 12 bases spanning the gap. The CDR3 is 13 amino acids. CDR3 loop: CASKVQSEETQYF. The CDR3 nucleotides are TGTGCCAGCAAGGTGCAGTCCGAAGAGACCCAGTACTTC.

The rearrangement links TRBV21-1 to TRBJ1-5; whether TRBD1, the table's D call, matches the DNA was not checked. TRBV21-1 is flagged as a pseudogene. The CDR3 is 14 residues long. The CDR3 region is CASKETGPNQPQHF. The CDR3 DNA sequence: TGTGCCAGCAAAGAGACAGGGCCCAATCAGCCCCAGCATTTT.

This chain joins TRBV6-5 and TRBJ1-5; 7 bases are a match to TRBD1. Germline values: CDR1 MNHEY, CDR2 SVGAGI. Trimming at V came to 6 bases and at J to 2 bases, leaving 4 bases not matched to a gene. This CDR3 is built from 14 residues. Here the CDR3 DNA reads TGTGCCAGCAGACCTACAGGGGGCAATCAGCCCCAGCATTTT. This encodes CASRPTGGNQPQHF.

Of note for this clone: At one boundary the junction diverges from the germline segment, which might be a read error. V is TRBV19 and J is TRBJ2-4; TRBD2 matches at 8 bases. This CDR3 contains 13 residues. Germline V CDR1 and CDR2: LNHDA, SQIVND (reference sequence). The CDR3 reads CASSIDLRGGSVF. For the CDR3, the DNA is TGTGCCAGTAGTATAGATCTTCGGGGGGGCTCGGTCTTC.

V gene TRBV4-1 combines with J gene TRBJ2-4; 15 bases are shared with TRBD2. The CDR3 contains 16 residues. The germline gives CDR1 MGHRA, CDR2 YSYEKL. The junction had 8 bases not matched to a gene; V was cut back by 0 bases and J by 14 bases. The CDR3 nucleotides are TGCGCCAGCAGCCAAGACTCCGGGACTAGCGGGGGGTATAAGTACTTC. Amino acid sequence: CASSQDSGTSGGYKYF.

This rearrangement joins TRBV19 to TRBJ2-2, with 9 positions matching TRBD1. Germline trimming cut 8 bases from V and 4 bases from J; bases unmatched to any gene: 5. Per the germline V gene, CDR1 is LNHDA and CDR2 is SQIVND (reference sequence). The CDR3 runs 14 residues. The CDR3 bases are TGTGCCAGTCACACAGGGGGCCCCACCGGGGAGCTGTTTTTT. Protein: CASHTGGPTGELFF.

The chain is built from TRBV5-1 and TRBJ1-1; possible D gene TRBD1, 5 bases. The V gene lost 0 bases and the J gene lost 7 bases, with 10 bases spanning the gap. The V gene's germline CDR1 is SGHRS and CDR2 YFSETQ. The CDR3 has 13 residues. Written as DNA, the CDR3 is TGCGCCAGCAGCTTGGCAGGGCTCAGTGAAGCTTTCTTT. Amino acids: CASSLAGLSEAFF.

The chain combines TRBV5-5 with TRBJ1-4, with 8 bases identical to TRBD1. CDR1 and CDR2 from the germline V gene are SGHKS and YYEKEE (reference sequence). V lost 0 bases and J lost 8; bases outside the gene matches: 3. This CDR3 comprises 14 residues. The CDR3 bases are TGTGCCAGCAGCTTGGGGACAGGGAGCGAAAAACTGTTTTTT. Encoded protein: CASSLGTGSEKLFF. Using reference TRBV5-5 and TRBJ1-4 for the parts outside the CDR3, the full variable domain is DAGVTQSPTHLIKTRGQQVTLRCSPISGHKSVSWYQQVLGQGPQFIFQYYEKEERGRGNFPDRFSARQFPNYSSELNVNALLLGDSALYLCASSLGTGSEKLFFGSGTQLSVL.

The gene calls are TRBV15 and TRBJ2-1; a possible D gene is TRBD1 (6 bases). The germline V gene encodes CDR1 LNHNV and CDR2 YYDKDF (reference sequence). Between the trimmed V and J ends, which lost 3 bases and 9 bases, there was a span of 15 bases. The CDR3 totals 14 residues. The DNA of the CDR3 is TGTGCCACCAGCAGGTCGAGAGACAGGACTGAGCAGTTCTTC. It translates to CATSRSRDRTEQFF.

This rearrangement joins TRBV7-2 to TRBJ2-2, with a possible D match to TRBD2 (7 bases). The CDR3 runs 14 residues. The germline V gene has CDR1 SGHTA and CDR2 FQGNSA. V shed 5 bases and J shed 8 bases, with 15 bases lying between them. CDR3 bases: TGTGCCAGCAGCCCTCGGACTAGGGGGGGGGAGCTGTTTTTT. Translated, it gives CASSPRTRGGELFF. The variable domain in full, completed from reference TRBV7-2 and TRBJ2-2, reads GAGVSQSPSNKVTEKGKDVELRCDPISGHTALYWYRQSLGQGLEFLIYFQGNSAPDKSGLPSDRFSAERTGGSVSTLTIQRTQQEDSAVYLCASSPRTRGGELFFGEGSRLTVL.

V is TRBV5-1 and J is TRBJ1-1; D not resolved. Trimming stripped 0 bases from V and 5 bases from J, with 14 bases between. The CDR3 covers 15 residues. CDR1 and CDR2 from the germline V gene are SGHRS and YFSETQ. The CDR3 sequence is CASSLEPAGGTEAFF. CDR3 DNA: TGCGCCAGCAGCTTGGAGCCGGCGGGAGGGACTGAAGCTTTCTTT.

The gene calls are TRBV25-1 and TRBJ1-5, with 7 positions matching TRBD1. This CDR3 is built from 16 residues. Germline assignment: CDR1 MGHDK and CDR2 SYGVNS. The V gene end was trimmed by 2 bases and the J gene end by 4 bases; junction bases not matched to a gene: 8. The CDR3 sequence is CASSEGSSRGNQPQHF. The CDR3 DNA reads as TGTGCCAGCAGTGAAGGGTCCTCCAGGGGGAATCAGCCCCAGCATTTT. The whole variable domain, filled in from reference TRBV25-1 and TRBJ1-5, reads EADIYQTPRYLVIGTGKKITLECSQTMGHDKMYWYQQDPGMELHLIHYSYGVNSTEKGDLSSESTVSRIRTEHFPLTLESARPSHTSQYLCASSEGSSRGNQPQHFGDGTRLSIL.

The V call is TRBV30, the J call TRBJ2-1, with 11 bases fitting TRBD2. Germline CDR1 and CDR2: GTSNPN and SVGIG (reference sequence). V gave up 7 bases and J gave up 0 bases; unmatched junction bases: 14. The CDR3 is made up of 18 amino acids. CDR3 loop: CAYLDSGRGESSYNEQFF. The DNA of the CDR3 is TGTGCCTACCTCGATAGCGGGAGGGGAGAAAGCTCCTACAATGAGCAGTTCTTC.

V gene TRBV30 combines with J gene TRBJ1-5; TRBD1 agrees at 10 bases. V trimming: 4 bases; J trimming: 0 bases; junction bases outside the gene matches: 6. The CDR3 spans 16 residues. In germline, CDR1 is GTSNPN, CDR2 SVGIG (reference sequence). CDR3 sequence reads: CAWKTGGGGSNQPQHF. CDR3 bases: TGTGCCTGGAAGACAGGGGGCGGGGGTAGCAATCAGCCCCAGCATTTT. Supplemented by reference TRBV30 and TRBJ1-5, the full variable domain reads SQTIHQWPATLVQPVGSPLSLECTVEGTSNPNLYWYRQAAGRGLQLLFYSVGIGQISSEVPQNLSASRPQDRQFILSSKKLLLSDSGFYLCAWKTGGGGSNQPQHFGDGTRLSIL.

The J gene is TRBJ2-1, the V gene TRBV7-2; TRBD2 is a possible D gene (6 bases). Germline V gene lookup returns CDR1 SGHTA and CDR2 FQGNSA. The CDR3 is made up of 15 amino acids. V dropped 1 base and J dropped 5 bases, with 12 bases sitting between them. CDR3 DNA sequence: TGTGCCAGCAGCTTAGGATACGGGGGAAACAATGAGCAGTTCTTC. This sequence encodes CASSLGYGGNNEQFF.

The chain recombines TRBV7-2 with TRBJ2-3; 11 bases fit TRBD2. Germline CDR1 and CDR2: SGHTA and FQGNSA. This CDR3 contains 14 residues. V trimming: 6 bases; J trimming: 6 bases; junction bases outside the gene matches: 5. The CDR3 nucleotides are TGTGCCAGCAGTCCACTAGCGGGAGTTGATACGCAGTATTTT. Encoded protein: CASSPLAGVDTQYF.

This sequence joins TRBV5-4 and TRBJ2-7, with D tentatively TRBD1 or TRBD2 (5 bases each). The CDR3 is 14 amino acids. Germline V gives CDR1 SGHNT, CDR2 YYREEE (reference sequence). With 1 base removed from V and 3 bases from J, the gap between germline ends came to 11 bases. The CDR3 region is CASSLYAGSYEQYF. The CDR3 bases are TGTGCCAGCAGCTTGTATGCAGGGAGCTACGAGCAGTACTTC.

The V gene is TRBV18, the J gene TRBJ1-3, with D tentatively TRBD1 (5 bases). Between the trimmed V and J ends, which lost 2 bases and 0 bases, there was a span of 11 bases. The germline gives CDR1 KGHSH, CDR2 LQKENI. The CDR3 loop spans 16 amino acids. As DNA, the CDR3 is TGTGCCAGCTCACCAAAACAGGCGAGCTCTGGAAACACCATATATTTT. Translation: CASSPKQASSGNTIYF.

The V call is TRBV2, the J call TRBJ1-1; no definite D call. Trimming shortened V by 8 bases and J by 4 bases, and 14 bases separated the two germline ends. Germline V gives CDR1 SNHLY, CDR2 FYNNEI. The CDR3 totals 13 residues. For the CDR3, the DNA is TGTGCCAGCCGAGACACGAGCGCCACTGAAGCTTTCTTT. Translation: CASRDTSATEAFF. The full variable domain, rest sourced from reference TRBV2 and TRBJ1-1, is EPEVTQTPSHQVTQMGQEVILRCVPISNHLYFYWYRQILGQKVEFLVSFYNNEISEKSEIFDDQFSVERPDGSNFTLKIRSTKLEDSAMYFCASRDTSATEAFFGQGTRLTVV.

The rearrangement joins TRBV4-2 to TRBJ2-5; 11 bases line up with TRBD2. V lost 0 bases and J lost 3; bases outside the gene matches: 6. The CDR3 has 17 residues. The germline gives CDR1 LGHNA, CDR2 YNFKEQ. The CDR3 reads CASSQETGTSGKETQYF. CDR3 nucleotide sequence: TGTGCCAGCAGCCAAGAAACCGGGACTAGCGGAAAAGAGACCCAGTACTTC.

The chain has TRBV5-8 and TRBJ2-7, with a weak D call TRBD1 (5 bases). CDR1 and CDR2 from the germline V gene are SGHTS and YDEGEE. V was trimmed by 0 bases and J by 3 bases, leaving 10 bases between them. This CDR3 has 14 amino acids. The CDR3 is CASSLGGASYEQYF. The DNA of the CDR3 is TGTGCCAGCAGCTTGGGTGGGGCTAGCTACGAGCAGTACTTC.

The chain couples TRBV7-9 to TRBJ2-5; 9 positions match TRBD1. This CDR3 region has 16 residues. Looked up from germline, CDR1 is SEHNR and CDR2 is FQNEAQ (reference sequence). With V trimmed by 2 bases and J by 1 base, 5 bases remained unmatched. Written as DNA, the CDR3 is TGTGCCAGCAGCTTATTGGGACAGGGTTTCCAAGAGACCCAGTACTTC. Translation: CASSLLGQGFQETQYF.

This chain links TRBV11-3 with TRBJ2-3; 7 bases fit TRBD2. CDR1 is SGHNT and CDR2 is YENEEA in the germline V gene. This CDR3 contains 18 residues. V trimming: 5 bases; J trimming: 2 bases; junction bases outside the gene matches: 16. The CDR3 DNA reads TGTGCCAGCAGCCCCGGGAGGCAGGTAGCGGTCCTCACAGATACGCAGTATTTT. Translation: CASSPGRQVAVLTDTQYF.

The rearrangement links TRBV14 to TRBJ2-1; 7 nucleotides align to TRBD1. In germline, CDR1 is SGHDN, CDR2 FVKESK. The CDR3 extends over 13 amino acids. Unmatched junction bases numbered 7, after V lost 2 bases and J lost 12 bases. As DNA, the CDR3 is TGTGCCAGCAGCCAAATTCAGGGGGTGGGGCAGTTCTTC. Protein product: CASSQIQGVGQFF.

This clone was seen once. This chain joins TRBV19 and TRBJ1-4; TRBD1 matches 8 bases. The germline gives CDR1 LNHDA, CDR2 SQIVND (reference sequence). The J segment lost 6 bases and the V segment lost 7 bases, leaving 7 bases of the junction unmatched. The CDR3 is 14 residues long. CDR3 region: CASTGTGQYEKLFF. For the CDR3, the DNA is TGTGCCAGTACGGGGACAGGCCAGTATGAAAAACTGTTTTTT.

V gene TRBV7-9 combines with J gene TRBJ1-1, with a tentative D call TRBD1 (6 bases). V shed 5 bases and J shed 5 bases, with 12 bases lying between them. Germline V lookup: CDR1 SEHNR, CDR2 FQNEAQ (reference sequence). The CDR3 is 13 amino acids. The DNA for the CDR3 is TGTGCCAGCAGCCTACAGGGCTTTACTGAAGCTTTCTTT. Translation gives CASSLQGFTEAFF.

J is TRBJ1-5 and V is TRBV15; D not resolved. This CDR3 contains 15 residues. V was shortened by 2 bases and J by 3 bases, with 11 bases between the two germline ends. From germline, CDR1 is LNHNV and CDR2 YYDKDF (reference sequence). The CDR3 is CATSRRTVLNQPQHF. The CDR3 DNA follows: TGTGCCACCAGCAGAAGGACGGTTCTCAATCAGCCCCAGCATTTT.

The gene calls are TRBV19 and TRBJ1-1; 7 positions match TRBD1. V trimming: 5 bases; J trimming: 1 base; junction bases outside the gene matches: 4. This CDR3 comprises 14 residues. The V gene's germline CDR1 is LNHDA and CDR2 SQIVND (reference sequence). The CDR3 reads CASSSRTGNTEAFF. CDR3 nucleotides: TGTGCCAGTAGTTCGCGGACAGGGAACACTGAAGCTTTCTTT.